There are many counts of the clone carrying this T cell receptor beta chain. The sample is drawn from a study of neurological immune-mediated disorders. cDNA synthesis was performed by 5'RACE with 10-nucleotide random UMIs. TCRdb processed the 5' RACE reads anew with MiXCR; each CDR3 protein has one entry. The repertoire holds around 60,000 distinct CDR3 sequences, with more than 3% as singletons. The CDR3 extends over 14 amino acids. In germline, CDR1 is SGHRS, CDR2 YFSETQ. V lost 7 bases and J lost 5, with 18 bases in between. 2 million PBMCs stored at -80 C were the source of the unsorted libraries.

This sequence was found in a woman in her sixties with multiple sclerosis. V usage is TRBV5-1 and J usage is TRBJ1-1; TRBD1 is a possible D gene (6 bases). Sequencing used PBMCs. CDR3 amino acids: CASEIGGGLTEAFF. The CDR3 nucleotides are TGCGCCAGCGAGATTGGGGGGGGGCTGACTGAAGCTTTCTTT.